This T cell receptor (beta chain) was retrieved from a study of technical replicates of blood from several donors. The germline V gene encodes CDR1 KGHSY and CDR2 FQNENV. The CDR3 totals 12 residues. V dropped 5 bases and J dropped 7 bases, with 11 bases sitting between them. Measured with immunoSEQ multiplex PCR; TCRdb has only the in-frame clones, and not every one. The sample lists some 31,000 clones; about 92% were seen once. This TCR derives from a human donor in good health. Some clones in this sample may be carry-over from other donors' samples. This chain links TRBV16 with TRBJ1-2; D is undetermined. Input material: PBMCs. The CDR3 sequence: CASSNSGFGYTF. CDR3 DNA: TGTGCCAGCAGCAACTCGGGGTTTGGCTACACCTTC.